Listed here are 29 T cell receptor beta chains from one sample, sequenced in a study of cytomegalovirus exposure and HLA in healthy donors. A multiplex PCR was run with 60 Vbeta primers and 13 Jbeta primers. Produced via immunoSEQ multiplex PCR; TCRdb's table is partial and in-frame only. The sample records over 150,000 clones, approximately 80% being singletons. The specimen sequenced was PBMCs. The receptor source for this set is a young man in good health and CMV-seropositive.

The chain uses TRBV5-4 and TRBJ2-7; 7 nucleotides line up with TRBD1. The CDR3 is made up of 14 amino acids. V was pared by 5 bases and J by 0 bases, with 5 bases of the junction left unmatched. Germline loops: CDR1 SGHNT, CDR2 YYREEE (reference sequence). The CDR3 DNA follows: TGTGCCAGCAGGGAACAGGGGAGCTCCTACGAGCAGTACTTC. Translating gives CASREQGSSYEQYF.

The rearrangement joins TRBV2 to TRBJ2-1, with D maybe TRBD2 (6 bases). V was clipped by 7 bases and J by 7 bases, with 11 bases between them. Per the germline V gene, CDR1 is SNHLY and CDR2 is FYNNEI. The CDR3 consists of 12 residues. In DNA form, the CDR3 reads TGTGCCAGCATGTCCCGGGGGAATGAGCAGTTCTTC. The encoded protein is CASMSRGNEQFF.

V is TRBV5-4 and J is TRBJ1-2, with 7 bases identical to TRBD1. Germline lookup yields CDR1 SGHNT and CDR2 YYREEE (reference sequence). V lost 4 bases to trimming and J lost 8 bases; unmatched junction nucleotides: 11. This CDR3 is built from 14 residues. In DNA form, the CDR3 reads TGTGCCAGCAGCGCCCGGACAGGTGACTGGGGCTACACCTTC. This encodes CASSARTGDWGYTF.

The table lists this clone with a few counts. V gene TRBV7-3 combines with J gene TRBJ1-2; 7 bases fit TRBD1. V gave up 0 bases and J gave up 4 bases; unmatched junction bases: 5. Germline CDR1 is SGHTA and CDR2 is FQGTGA. The CDR3 runs to 15 residues. The CDR3 DNA follows: TGTGCCAGCAGCTTAACGTCATCAGGGGGCTATGGCTACACCTTC. Protein product: CASSLTSSGGYGYTF.

The chain has TRBV5-4 and TRBJ2-7; 12 nucleotides match TRBD2. CDR3 length: 14 amino acids. Germline assignment: CDR1 SGHNT and CDR2 YYREEE (reference sequence). J gave up 7 bases and V 4 bases, and 6 bases lay outside the gene matches. The CDR3 protein is CASSLAGGPREQYF. The CDR3 nucleotides read TGTGCCAGCAGCCTAGCGGGGGGGCCGCGTGAGCAGTACTTC.

J is TRBJ2-6 and V is TRBV11-2; tentatively, D is TRBD2 (5 bases). The germline V gene encodes CDR1 SGHAT and CDR2 FQNNGV. This CDR3 is built from 16 residues. V lost 5 bases to trimming and J lost 4 bases, with 15 bases between them. CDR3 nucleotides: TGTGCCAGCAGCCTGGACTGGGCTCGCGGGGCCAACGTCCTGACTTTC. Its protein product is CASSLDWARGANVLTF.

The rearrangement joins TRBV30 to TRBJ2-1; TRBD1 is a possible D gene (6 bases). Deletions cut 4 bases from V and 1 base from J, with 14 bases between. The length of the CDR3 is 15 residues. Germline CDR1 and CDR2: GTSNPN and SVGIG (reference sequence). CDR3 sequence reads: CAWNWGRGSYNEQFF. The CDR3 DNA follows: TGTGCCTGGAATTGGGGCAGGGGATCCTACAATGAGCAGTTCTTC.

The V gene is TRBV27, the J gene TRBJ1-6; 10 nucleotides agree with TRBD1. Unmatched junction bases numbered 6, after V lost 6 bases and J lost 10 bases. This CDR3 has 14 amino acids. CDR1 is MNHEY and CDR2 is SMNVEV in the germline V gene (reference sequence). CDR3 protein: CASSRDRGRSPLHF. The CDR3 DNA follows: TGTGCCAGCAGCCGGGACAGGGGAAGGTCACCCCTCCACTTT.

Written as DNA, the CDR3 is TGCGCCAGCAGCTCTTTGACTAGCGCATCCACCAATGAGCAGTTCTTC. Its protein product is CASSSLTSASTNEQFF. The chain is built from TRBV5-1 and TRBJ2-1, with TRBD2 matching over 8 bases. V gave up 3 bases and J gave up 6 bases; unmatched junction bases: 11. CDR1 is SGHRS, CDR2 YFSETQ, per germline. The CDR3 loop spans 16 amino acids.

This clone showed up just once. The chain recombines TRBV28 with TRBJ1-6; perhaps TRBD1 as D (6 bases). The V end lost 6 bases, the J end lost 7 bases, and 13 bases lay between the germline ends. CDR1 and CDR2 (germline): MDHEN, SYDVKM. The CDR3 is 14 residues long. DNA of the CDR3: TGTGCCAGCAGGGGGGACATCTTAAATTCACCCCTCCACTTT. This translates into CASRGDILNSPLHF.

This chain connects TRBV7-7 to TRBJ2-2, with 9 bases fitting TRBD1. Trimming at V came to 5 bases and at J to 5 bases, leaving 6 bases not matched to a gene. CDR1 and CDR2 from the germline V gene are SSHAT and FNYEAQ (reference sequence). The CDR3 is 15 amino acids. The CDR3 here is CASSPGQGWTGELFF. DNA for the CDR3: TGTGCCAGCAGCCCGGGACAGGGATGGACCGGGGAGCTGTTTTTT.

In the case of this clone: Different DNA sequences within this sample yield the same CDR3. The gene calls are TRBV2 and TRBJ1-1; D gene uncertain. Germline loops: CDR1 SNHLY, CDR2 FYNNEI. The CDR3 totals 11 residues. Trimming removed 7 bases at V and 0 bases at J, with 3 bases between. CDR3 DNA: TGTGCCAGCACTGTGAACACTGAAGCTTTCTTT. Its protein product is CASTVNTEAFF. Together with reference TRBV2 and TRBJ1-1, the CDR3 gives the full variable domain: EPEVTQTPSHQVTQMGQEVILRCVPISNHLYFYWYRQILGQKVEFLVSFYNNEISEKSEIFDDQFSVERPDGSNFTLKIRSTKLEDSAMYFCASTVNTEAFFGQGTRLTVV.

The chain has TRBV5-6 and TRBJ2-7, with a possible D match to TRBD2 (7 bases). From germline, CDR1 is SGHDT and CDR2 YYEEEE. The CDR3 contains 13 residues. The germline V and J ends were trimmed by 3 bases and 6 bases, with 13 bases remaining between them. The DNA of the CDR3 is TGTGCCAGCAGCTCGGGCGGGGGCCGCGAGCAGTACTTC. Residues: CASSSGGGREQYF.

In regard to this clone: The sample carries other DNA sequences with the same CDR3. The rearrangement uses TRBV28 and TRBJ1-5, with TRBD1 identical over 10 bases. The J segment lost 4 bases and the V segment lost 8 bases, leaving 8 bases of the junction unmatched. Germline CDR1 MDHEN, CDR2 SYDVKM. The CDR3 runs to 15 residues. CDR3 sequence reads: CASGQGVTPNQPQHF. The DNA for the CDR3 is TGTGCCAGCGGACAGGGGGTGACCCCAAATCAGCCCCAGCATTTT.

The chain employs TRBV7-9 and TRBJ1-2, with D tentatively TRBD1 (6 bases). Between the trimmed V and J ends, which lost 1 base and 5 bases, there was a span of 8 bases. The CDR3 covers 13 residues. Germline lookup yields CDR1 SEHNR and CDR2 FQNEAQ (reference sequence). The CDR3 loop reads CASSLEQGYGYTF. CDR3 bases: TGTGCCAGCAGCTTAGAACAGGGATATGGCTACACCTTC.

This chain links TRBV2 with TRBJ1-6, with 8 bases lining up with TRBD1. The V and J ends lost 6 bases and 10 bases, in that order; junction bases with no gene match: 8. CDR3 size: 14 residues. CDR1 is SNHLY, CDR2 FYNNEI, per germline. CDR3 coding DNA: TGTGCCAGCAGCGCCGGACAGGGCGCCTCACCCCTCCACTTT. This encodes CASSAGQGASPLHF.

This clone showed up just a few times. The chain joins TRBV6-1 to TRBJ1-3, with unresolved D. Trimming removed 2 bases from V and 7 bases from J, with 6 bases in between. Per the germline V gene, CDR1 is MNHNS and CDR2 is SASEGT. The CDR3 loop spans 12 amino acids. The CDR3: CASSELVNTIYF. The CDR3 nucleotides are TGTGCCAGCAGTGAACTTGTTAACACCATATATTTT.

The chain recombines TRBV7-8 with TRBJ2-3; D remains unclear. The germline V gene encodes CDR1 SGHVS and CDR2 FQNEAQ. The CDR3 spans 12 residues. Trimming left V 2 bases short and J 6 bases short, with 6 bases between. CDR3 sequence (DNA): TGTGCCAGCAGCTTACCCGAGGATACGCAGTATTTT. This gives the protein CASSLPEDTQYF.

J is TRBJ2-1 and V is TRBV13, with 11 nucleotides matching TRBD2. Germline lookup yields CDR1 PRHDT and CDR2 FYEKMQ (reference sequence). The CDR3 extends over 17 amino acids. After removal of 5 bases from V and 7 bases from J, the junction contained 13 bases not matched to a gene. The CDR3 DNA reads TGTGCCAGCAGCCTCGGTAGCGGGGGGGCCTATTTAAATGAGCAGTTCTTC. It yields the protein CASSLGSGGAYLNEQFF.

This clone was observed once. J is TRBJ1-6 and V is TRBV5-1; D is perhaps TRBD1 (5 bases). Trimming removed 3 bases from V and 10 bases from J, with 17 bases in between. Germline CDR1 and CDR2: SGHRS and YFSETQ. The CDR3 runs 15 residues. CDR3 sequence: CASSSTDIKRSPLHF. CDR3 bases: TGCGCCAGCAGCTCAACGGACATCAAGAGGTCACCCCTCCACTTT.

CDR3 coding DNA: TGTGCCAGCAGCTTGGTGGCTAGCGGGGGGGGAGAGACCCAGTACTTC. It translates to CASSLVASGGGETQYF. The gene calls are TRBV5-6 and TRBJ2-5; the match to TRBD2 covers 12 bases. Looked up from germline, CDR1 is SGHDT and CDR2 is YYEEEE. The CDR3 sequence is 16 residues long. V was pared by 0 bases and J by 4 bases, with 4 bases of the junction left unmatched. Supplemented by reference TRBV5-6 and TRBJ2-5, the full variable domain reads DAGVTQSPTHLIKTRGQQVTLRCSPKSGHDTVSWYQQALGQGPQFIFQYYEEEERQRGNFPDRFSGHQFPNYSSELNVNALLLGDSALYLCASSLVASGGGETQYFGPGTRLLVL.

The rearrangement uses TRBV5-1 and TRBJ2-7; TRBD2 matches at 7 bases. This CDR3 has 16 amino acids. Trimming removed 0 bases from V and 0 bases from J; junction bases left unmatched: 6. Germline V CDR1 and CDR2: SGHRS, YFSETQ. DNA of the CDR3: TGCGCCAGCAGCTTGGCAGCGGGGTTCAGCTCCTACGAGCAGTACTTC. The encoded protein is CASSLAAGFSSYEQYF.

This chain joins TRBV2 and TRBJ1-4; TRBD1 agrees at 8 bases. The CDR3 covers 15 residues. J lost 5 bases, V lost 8 bases, and 10 bases had no gene match. Germline V lookup: CDR1 SNHLY, CDR2 FYNNEI. The CDR3 reads CASLPPGGKNEKLFF. CDR3 DNA sequence: TGTGCCAGCCTCCCCCCAGGGGGCAAGAATGAAAAACTGTTTTTT.

This clone occurred a few times. J is TRBJ2-7 and V is TRBV7-9; TRBD1 aligns across 7 bases. This CDR3 is 15 amino acids long. Germline trimming cut 5 bases from V and 2 bases from J; bases unmatched to any gene: 9. Germline-derived CDR1 and CDR2 are SEHNR and FQNEAQ (reference sequence). This chain's CDR3 is CASSVTGKFTYEQYF. The CDR3 DNA sequence: TGTGCCAGCAGCGTGACAGGGAAGTTTACCTACGAGCAGTACTTC.

The chain is built from TRBV5-4 and TRBJ2-5; 10 nucleotides agree with TRBD1. The CDR3 has 16 residues. V lost 4 bases, J lost 0 bases, and 6 bases stayed unmatched. The germline gives CDR1 SGHNT, CDR2 YYREEE (reference sequence). Here the CDR3 DNA reads TGTGCCAGCAGCGACCGGGACAGGGGAAACCAAGAGACCCAGTACTTC. It specifies CASSDRDRGNQETQYF.

The chain has TRBV14 and TRBJ1-1; D is unresolved. The V end was cut by 1 base, the J end by 3 bases, with 6 bases between. This CDR3 region has 13 residues. Germline V gene lookup returns CDR1 SGHDN and CDR2 FVKESK. CDR3 region: CASSQVSDTEAFF. In nucleotides, the CDR3 is TGTGCCAGCAGCCAAGTGTCGGACACTGAAGCTTTCTTT.

This clone was seen a single time. This chain connects TRBV19 to TRBJ2-2; 10 nucleotides match TRBD1. Germline V CDR1 and CDR2: LNHDA, SQIVND (reference sequence). V dropped 4 bases and J dropped 4; count of bases not matched to a gene: 3. The CDR3 totals 15 residues. CDR3 DNA: TGTGCCAGTAGTAATTGGACAGGGGGCACCGGGGAGCTGTTTTTT. It yields the protein CASSNWTGGTGELFF.

The CDR3 protein is CASSVADGAAQYF. The CDR3, as DNA: TGTGCCAGCAGTGTGGCCGATGGGGCGGCCCAGTACTTC. This sequence joins TRBV6-1 and TRBJ2-5; D is perhaps TRBD1 (5 bases). The V gene lost 4 bases and the J gene lost 9 bases, with 15 bases spanning the gap. The germline V gene encodes CDR1 MNHNS and CDR2 SASEGT. The CDR3 has 13 residues.

The rearrangement joins TRBV10-3 to TRBJ2-6, with 7 bases lining up with TRBD1. J gave up 0 bases and V 1 base, and 9 bases lay outside the gene matches. This CDR3 spans 19 amino acids. The germline CDR1 and CDR2 sequences are ENHRY and SYGVKD. The CDR3 coding sequence is TGTGCCATCAGTGAGTTCCGGGACAGCCTTACCTCTGGGGCCAACGTCCTGACTTTC. Translated: CAISEFRDSLTSGANVLTF.